The clone carrying this T cell receptor beta chain was seen only a few times. Antigen: not known. These data come from a study of cytomegalovirus exposure and HLA in healthy donors. Findings of the study overall: In a later analysis, V- and J-gene trimming of beta chains associated with a DCLRE1C missense variant, replicated independently.

Use of 60 Vbeta and 13 Jbeta primers characterized the PCR. Sequencing used immunoSEQ multiplex PCR; TCRdb keeps in-frame clones, though not all of them. The table lists under 150,000 clones, around 69% of them singletons. The specimen was PBMCs. The clonotype was recovered from a human donor in good health.

The CDR3, as DNA: TGTGCCAGCAGCGGACGGGACTCAAAGACCCAGTACTTC. Translating gives CASSGRDSKTQYF. The chain uses TRBV11-3 and TRBJ2-5; D perhaps matches TRBD2 (6 bases). The V end lost 5 bases, the J end lost 6 bases, and 13 bases lay between the germline ends. Looked up from germline, CDR1 is SGHNT and CDR2 is YENEEA. The CDR3 has 13 amino acids.